This T cell receptor (beta chain) emerged from a study of CXCR3-negative and CXCR3-positive naive CD8 T cells. At the level of the study: Roughly 150 million TRB reads were obtained overall (about 1.5 +/- 0.3 million per library).

On this clonotype: Its antigen is undetermined.

Carrying UMI labels, the TRB cDNA libraries were prepared through 5' RACE. After re-calling the 5' RACE reads, TCRdb lists one entry per CDR3 protein, DNA absent. Found here are tens of thousands of distinct CDR3 sequences; the top ten clones hold roughly 10%. The CDR3 runs to 13 residues. Germline CDR1 and CDR2: MRHNA and SNTAGT. Whole-study results and caveats: For memory CD8+ cells diversity was much lower, but both naive subsets had comparably high diversity. After cryopreservation, expression of CXCR3 was partially reduced, and most assays were run with fresh PBMCs.

Input material: memory CD8+ T cells from blood. V usage is TRBV6-4 and J usage is TRBJ2-1; the D call from TCRdb, TRBD1, cannot be confirmed without DNA. This receptor was obtained from a human donor in good health. Some clones in this sample may be carry-over from other donors' samples. CDR3 sequence: CASSDSSAGVQFF.